Listed below are T cell receptor beta chains from one sample, sequenced in a study of blood T cell repertoires in COVID-19. TCRdb's table, derived via immunoSEQ multiplex PCR, lists solely in-frame clones and lacks some. The table records 50,000 to 65,000 clones, approximately 90% of them present only once. Sequenced material: peripheral blood. The receptors here all came from a human donor in a cohort sampled during active COVID-19. Both conserved end residues are trimmed from each CDR3.

>TRBJ1-1|TRBV27
ASSLSSPGVNTEAF
>TRBJ2-6|TRBV5-1
ASSLPGSGANVLT
>TRBJ2-1|TRBV27
ASSYFSGGSYNEQF
>TRBJ2-2|TRBV12-5
ASGPHGHAGELF
>TRBJ1-3|TRBV7-2
ASSLVGASGNTIY
>TRBJ2-1|TRBV20-1
SAPRNEQF
>TRBJ1-4|TRBV19
ASSPQGKTNEKLF
>TRBJ2-1|TRBV21-1
ASSKAEREGPNEQF
>TRBJ1-1|TRBV7-2
ASSHQTGEEAF
>TRBJ1-5|TRBV7-2
ASSLQFNQPQH
>TRBJ2-1|TRBV24-1
ATSDLTGLNEQF
>TRBJ2-2|TRBV7-9
ASSFRGRFTGELF
>TRBJ1-1|TRBV6-6
ASRPPTGVEAEAF
>TRBJ1-2|TRBV6-1
ASSEALLDLAPNYGYT
>TRBJ2-7|TRBV13
ASSYRRGPREQY
>TRBJ2-1|TRBV6-5
ASGSGASYNEQF
>TRBJ2-3|TRBV25-1
ASSGGQGSTDTQY
>TRBJ2-1|TRBV24-1
ATSDLRMGGLEQF
>TRBJ1-2|TRBV20-1
SAREPGQGPGGYT
>TRBJ2-1|TRBV5-1
ASSRGGFPAIDEQF
>TRBJ1-4|TRBV7-8
ASSSLSGQDEKLF
>TRBJ2-6|TRBV7-9
ASSLVVAGANVLT
>TRBJ2-5|TRBV5-1
ASSRGQETQY
>TRBJ1-1|TRBV4-2
ASSAQGGTEAF
>TRBJ2-1|TRBV28
ASRRNDRPREF
>TRBJ1-2|TRBV5-4
ASSPRGSGWNGYT
>TRBJ1-2|TRBV27
ASSPLSRSGTANYGYT
>TRBJ1-5|TRBV7-9
ASSPDGQNQPQH
>TRBJ1-6|TRBV7-3
ASSFLTGSPLH
>TRBJ1-6|TRBV3-1/TRBV3-2
ASSQAGHLYNSPLH
>TRBJ1-1|TRBV9
ASSVGQGNTEAF
>TRBJ1-2|TRBV19
ASSMVRGEGT
>TRBJ2-7|TRBV9
ASSVGTGSGYEQY
>TRBJ1-6|TRBV5-1
ASSWGQGLSPLH
>TRBJ2-1|TRBV6-5
ASRIVSGAYNEQF
>TRBJ1-2|TRBV6-2/TRBV6-3
ASSYSGSRGAGNYGYT